Listed below are T cell receptor beta chains from one sample, sequenced in a study of cytomegalovirus exposure and HLA in healthy donors. Measured with immunoSEQ multiplex PCR; TCRdb has only the in-frame clones, and not every one. The table records approximately 95,000 clones, nearly 80% of them present only once. Sequenced sample: PBMCs. These receptors were collected from a woman in her thirties or forties in good health and CMV-seropositive. CDR3s include the opening cysteine and the closing phenylalanine or tryptophan. Fields, in order: J gene, V gene, CDR3 protein.

TRBJ2-3 TRBV5-1 CASSLVGSGSTDTQYF
TRBJ2-2 TRBV6-1 CASSERPPGTGELFF
TRBJ2-3 TRBV7-8 CASSPGGTGLADTQYF
TRBJ2-7 TRBV2 CASRGSGTSDSYEQYF
TRBJ2-1 TRBV27 CASSRGTSVYNEQFF
TRBJ2-5 TRBV6-4 CASSDSWLAFKETQYF
TRBJ2-3 TRBV5-1 CASSLSGEFTDTQYF
TRBJ2-7 TRBV30 CAWPPERERGYEQYF
TRBJ1-2 TRBV30 CAWSGRGMSGYTF
TRBJ1-1 TRBV18 CASSLVGENTEAFF
TRBJ1-5 TRBV23-1 CASSQRPETGGIYSNQPQHF
TRBJ2-2 TRBV5-1 CASSPTGNTGELFF
TRBJ2-6 TRBV11-2 CASSPTYSGANVLTF
TRBJ2-1 TRBV13 CASSLGRSFSGDNEQFF
TRBJ2-3 TRBV19 CASSVPGTSTDTQYF
NA TRBV7-8 CASSLGLAGLYEQYF
TRBJ1-3 TRBV13 CASSLNLGNTIYF
TRBJ2-1 TRBV29-1 CSVEVGRDYNEQFF
TRBJ2-2 TRBV30 CAWSKWRAGGPTGELFF
TRBJ2-1 TRBV19 CASSKRGYGNEQFF
TRBJ1-3 TRBV4-1 CASSQYPNTIYF
TRBJ2-7 TRBV6-6 CASNWEAGASSYEQYF
TRBJ2-5 TRBV6-5 CASSNGAGGQETQYF
TRBJ2-3 TRBV6-5 CASRQGWGTDTQYF
TRBJ2-1 TRBV13 CASSLYRGNEQFF
TRBJ1-4 TRBV19 CASSTGYGEKLFF
TRBJ2-7 TRBV5-1 CASRPQTGSYEQYF
TRBJ2-1 TRBV11-2 CASSLGPGYEQFF